The clone carrying this TCR beta chain was detected ten times or more. The antigen is unknown. This record belongs to a study of Graves' ophthalmopathy and Graves' hyperthyroidism. Study-wide points: Ophthalmopathy progression prediction by the model yielded a sensitivity of approximately 70% and a specificity of under 80%. Also, most clonotypes expanded in the thyroid above 0.001 frequency appeared in blood.

The authors amplified TCR beta CDR3 regions, and they did so from RNA transcripts for repertoire sequencing. RT-PCR with HTBI primers came first, then second-round multiplex PCR. TCRdb re-derived calls from the multiplex PCR reads in MiXCR, one entry per CDR3 protein. The table includes some 520,000 distinct CDR3 sequences, 13% to 15% detected once. This CDR3 is 14 amino acids long. CDR1 and CDR2 from the germline V gene are ENHRY and SYGVKD. The V end was cut by 10 bases, the J end by 4 bases, with 18 bases between. Material: blood. The V call is TRBV10-3, the J call TRBJ2-3, with TRBD2 as a possible D gene (5 bases). This TCR was recovered from a woman in her 30s with Graves' ophthalmopathy. The CDR3 is CATQRTRGPDTQYF. The DNA for the CDR3 is TGTGCCACTCAGCGGACCAGAGGCCCAGATACGCAGTATTTT.